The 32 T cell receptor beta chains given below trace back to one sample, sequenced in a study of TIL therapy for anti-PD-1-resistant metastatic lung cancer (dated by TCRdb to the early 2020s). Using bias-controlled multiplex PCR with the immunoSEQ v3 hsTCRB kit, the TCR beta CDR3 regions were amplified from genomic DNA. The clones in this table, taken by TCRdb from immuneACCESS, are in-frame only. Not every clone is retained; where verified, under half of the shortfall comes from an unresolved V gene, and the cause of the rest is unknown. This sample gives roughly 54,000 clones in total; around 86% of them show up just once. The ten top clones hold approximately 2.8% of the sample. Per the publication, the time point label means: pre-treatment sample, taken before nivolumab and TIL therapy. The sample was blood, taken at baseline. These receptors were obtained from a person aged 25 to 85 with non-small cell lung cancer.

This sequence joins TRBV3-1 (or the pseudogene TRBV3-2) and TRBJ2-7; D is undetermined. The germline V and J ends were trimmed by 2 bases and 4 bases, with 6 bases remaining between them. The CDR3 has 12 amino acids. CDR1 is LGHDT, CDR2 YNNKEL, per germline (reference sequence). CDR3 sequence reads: CASSQKPYEQYF. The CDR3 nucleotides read TGTGCCAGCAGCCAAAAGCCTTACGAGCAGTACTTC.

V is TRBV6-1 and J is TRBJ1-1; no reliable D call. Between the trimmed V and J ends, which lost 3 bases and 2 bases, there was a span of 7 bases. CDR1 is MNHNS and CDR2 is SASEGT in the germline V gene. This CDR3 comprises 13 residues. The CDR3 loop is CASSERHNTEAFF. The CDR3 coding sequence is TGTGCCAGCAGTGAGCGACATAACACTGAAGCTTTCTTT.

CDR3 DNA sequence: TGCGCCAGCAGCCAAGGGCAGACAGGGGTCAACAATGAGCAGTTCTTC. It specifies CASSQGQTGVNNEQFF. This chain joins TRBV4-1 and TRBJ2-1; 8 nucleotides line up with TRBD1. Germline CDR1 is MGHRA and CDR2 is YSYEKL. There are 16 residues in the CDR3. Trimming took 1 base from V and 5 from J; bases not matched to a gene: 7.

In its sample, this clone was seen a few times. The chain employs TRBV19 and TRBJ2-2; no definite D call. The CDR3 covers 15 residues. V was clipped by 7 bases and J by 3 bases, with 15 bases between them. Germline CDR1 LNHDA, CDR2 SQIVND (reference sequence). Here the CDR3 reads CASTKANDYTGELFF. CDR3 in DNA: TGTGCCAGTACGAAGGCCAACGATTACACCGGGGAGCTGTTTTTT. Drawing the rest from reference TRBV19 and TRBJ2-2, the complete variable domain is DGGITQSPKYLFRKEGQNVTLSCEQNLNHDAMYWYRQDPGQGLRLIYYSQIVNDFQKGDIAEGYSVSREKKESFPLTVTSAQKNPTAFYLCASTKANDYTGELFFGEGSRLTVL.

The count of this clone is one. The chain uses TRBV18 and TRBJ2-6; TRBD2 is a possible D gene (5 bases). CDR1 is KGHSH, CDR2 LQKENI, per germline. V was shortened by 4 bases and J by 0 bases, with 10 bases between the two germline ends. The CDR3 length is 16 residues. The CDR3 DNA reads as TGTGCCAGCTCACGTCGGACTTACTCTGGGGCCAACGTCCTGACTTTC. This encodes CASSRRTYSGANVLTF.

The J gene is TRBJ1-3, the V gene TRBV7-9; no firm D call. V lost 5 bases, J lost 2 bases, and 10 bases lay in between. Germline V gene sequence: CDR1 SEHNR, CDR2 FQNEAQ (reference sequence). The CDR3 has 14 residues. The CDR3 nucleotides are TGTGCCAGCAGCCCATACTCTGCTGGAAACACCATATATTTT. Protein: CASSPYSAGNTIYF.

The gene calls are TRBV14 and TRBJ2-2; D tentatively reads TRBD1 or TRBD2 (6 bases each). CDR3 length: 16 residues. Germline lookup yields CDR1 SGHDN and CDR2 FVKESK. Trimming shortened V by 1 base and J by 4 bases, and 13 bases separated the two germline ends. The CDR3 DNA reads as TGTGCCAGCAGCCAAGTTTGGGGGGCCGGCACCGGGGAGCTGTTTTTT. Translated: CASSQVWGAGTGELFF.

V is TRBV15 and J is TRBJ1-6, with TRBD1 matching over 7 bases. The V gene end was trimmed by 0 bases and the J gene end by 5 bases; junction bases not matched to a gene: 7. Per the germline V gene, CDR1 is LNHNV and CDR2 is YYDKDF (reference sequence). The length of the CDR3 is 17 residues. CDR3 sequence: CATSRDETGDHNSPLHF. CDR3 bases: TGTGCCACCAGCAGAGATGAAACAGGGGATCATAATTCACCCCTCCACTTT. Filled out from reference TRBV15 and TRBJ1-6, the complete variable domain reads DAMVIQNPRYQVTQFGKPVTLSCSQTLNHNVMYWYQQKSSQAPKLLFHYYDKDFNNEADTPDNFQSRRPNTSFCFLDIRSPGLGDTAMYLCATSRDETGDHNSPLHFGNGTRLTVT.

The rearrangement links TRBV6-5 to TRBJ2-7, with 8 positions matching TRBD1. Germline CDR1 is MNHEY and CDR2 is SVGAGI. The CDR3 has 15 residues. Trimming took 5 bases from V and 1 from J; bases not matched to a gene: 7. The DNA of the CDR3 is TGTGCCAGCAGTAAAATGGGACAGGTATCCTACGAGCAGTACTTC. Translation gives CASSKMGQVSYEQYF.

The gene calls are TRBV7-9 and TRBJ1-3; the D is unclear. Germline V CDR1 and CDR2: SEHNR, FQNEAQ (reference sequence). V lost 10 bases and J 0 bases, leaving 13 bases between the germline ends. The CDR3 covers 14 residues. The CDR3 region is CATTYWGSGNTIYF. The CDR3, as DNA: TGTGCCACAACCTACTGGGGCTCTGGAAACACCATATATTTT.

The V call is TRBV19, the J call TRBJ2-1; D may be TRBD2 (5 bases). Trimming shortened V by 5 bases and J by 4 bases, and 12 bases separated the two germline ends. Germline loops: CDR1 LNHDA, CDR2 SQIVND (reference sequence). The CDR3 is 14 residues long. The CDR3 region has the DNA TGTGCCAGTAGTCCAAGGACGGGGTACAATGAGCAGTTCTTC. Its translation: CASSPRTGYNEQFF.

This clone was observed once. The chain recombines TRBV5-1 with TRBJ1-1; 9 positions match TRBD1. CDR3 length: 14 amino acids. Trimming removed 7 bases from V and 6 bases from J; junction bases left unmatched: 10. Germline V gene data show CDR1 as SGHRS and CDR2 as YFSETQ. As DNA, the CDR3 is TGCGCCAGCCGGATACAGGGGGCGACGGCTGAAGCTTTCTTT. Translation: CASRIQGATAEAFF.

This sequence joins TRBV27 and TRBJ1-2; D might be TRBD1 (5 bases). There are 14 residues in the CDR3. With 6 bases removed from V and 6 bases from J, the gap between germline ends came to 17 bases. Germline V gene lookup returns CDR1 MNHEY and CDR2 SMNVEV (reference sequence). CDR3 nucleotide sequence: TGTGCCAGCAGCCACACCCAGGGTCTCGATGGCTACACCTTC. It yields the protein CASSHTQGLDGYTF.

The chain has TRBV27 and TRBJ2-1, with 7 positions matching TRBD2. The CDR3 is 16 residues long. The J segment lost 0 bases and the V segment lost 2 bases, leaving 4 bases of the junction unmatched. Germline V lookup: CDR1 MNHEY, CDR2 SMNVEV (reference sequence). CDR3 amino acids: CASSLTGGSSYNEQFF. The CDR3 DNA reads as TGTGCCAGCAGTTTAACGGGGGGAAGCTCCTACAATGAGCAGTTCTTC.

The CDR3 protein is CASTNLISEKAGANVLTF. The CDR3 DNA reads as TGTGCCAGCACTAACCTAATCTCCGAGAAGGCTGGGGCCAACGTCCTGACTTTC. The rearrangement joins TRBV5-6 to TRBJ2-6, with no clear D. This CDR3 is 18 amino acids long. Looked up from germline, CDR1 is SGHDT and CDR2 is YYEEEE. V lost 6 bases to trimming and J lost 2 bases, with 21 bases between them.

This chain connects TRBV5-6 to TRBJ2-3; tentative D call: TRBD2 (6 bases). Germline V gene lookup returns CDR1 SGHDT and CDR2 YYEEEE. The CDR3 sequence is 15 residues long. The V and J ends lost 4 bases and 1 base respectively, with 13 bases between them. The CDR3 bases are TGTGCCAGCAGCCGATTCGCGGGGCGCACAGATACGCAGTATTTT. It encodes CASSRFAGRTDTQYF.

This CDR3 is CASVDRGSYGYTF. The CDR3 DNA reads TGTGCCAGCGTGGACAGGGGAAGTTATGGCTACACCTTC. V is TRBV12-3 or TRBV12-4 and J is TRBJ1-2; TRBD1 matches at 9 bases. Trimming cost V 8 bases and J 5 bases; bases outside gene matches: 6. This CDR3 comprises 13 residues.

The CDR3, as DNA: TGTGCCAGTAGTTCTCGACTAGCGGGGGGCGCCTACGAGCAGTACTTC. Protein sequence: CASSSRLAGGAYEQYF. This rearrangement joins TRBV19 to TRBJ2-7, with 13 positions matching TRBD2. CDR1 and CDR2 (germline): LNHDA, SQIVND (reference sequence). V lost 5 bases to trimming and J lost 2 bases; unmatched junction nucleotides: 6. The CDR3 contains 16 residues.

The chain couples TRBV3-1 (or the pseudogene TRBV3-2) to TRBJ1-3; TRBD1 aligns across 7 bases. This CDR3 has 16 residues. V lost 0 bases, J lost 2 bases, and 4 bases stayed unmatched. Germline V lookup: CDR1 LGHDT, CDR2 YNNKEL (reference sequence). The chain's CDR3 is CASSQDTRGPGNTIYF. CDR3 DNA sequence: TGTGCCAGCAGCCAAGATACGAGGGGGCCTGGAAACACCATATATTTT.

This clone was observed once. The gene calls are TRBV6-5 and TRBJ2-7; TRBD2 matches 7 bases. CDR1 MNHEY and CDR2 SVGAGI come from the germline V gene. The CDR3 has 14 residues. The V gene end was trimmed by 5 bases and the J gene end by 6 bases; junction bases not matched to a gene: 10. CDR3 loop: CASSRGLGSGEQYF. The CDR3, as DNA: TGTGCCAGCAGTAGAGGACTAGGCTCGGGCGAGCAGTACTTC.

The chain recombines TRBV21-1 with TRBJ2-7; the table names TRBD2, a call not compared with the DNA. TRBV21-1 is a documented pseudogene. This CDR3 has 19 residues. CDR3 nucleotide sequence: TGTGCCAGCAGCAAAGGGGGACTAGCGGGAGGGCCGTCCGACTACGAGCAGTACTTC. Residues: CASSKGGLAGGPSDYEQYF.

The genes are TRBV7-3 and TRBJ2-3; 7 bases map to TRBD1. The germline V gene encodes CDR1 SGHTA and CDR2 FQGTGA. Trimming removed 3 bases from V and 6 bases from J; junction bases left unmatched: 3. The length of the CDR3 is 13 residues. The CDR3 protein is CASSFQQGDTQYF. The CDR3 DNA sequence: TGTGCCAGCAGCTTCCAACAGGGGGATACGCAGTATTTT.

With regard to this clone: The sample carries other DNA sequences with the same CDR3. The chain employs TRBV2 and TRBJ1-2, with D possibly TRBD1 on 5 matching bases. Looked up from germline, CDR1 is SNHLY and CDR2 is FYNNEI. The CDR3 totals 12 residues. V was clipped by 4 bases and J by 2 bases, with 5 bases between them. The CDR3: CASSGGNYGYTF. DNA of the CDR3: TGTGCCAGCAGTGGGGGGAACTATGGCTACACCTTC.

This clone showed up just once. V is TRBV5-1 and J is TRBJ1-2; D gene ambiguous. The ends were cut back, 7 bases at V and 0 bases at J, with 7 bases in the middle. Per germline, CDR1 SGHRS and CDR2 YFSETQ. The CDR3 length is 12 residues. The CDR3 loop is CASAESNYGYTF. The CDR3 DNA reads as TGCGCCAGCGCAGAGTCTAACTATGGCTACACCTTC.

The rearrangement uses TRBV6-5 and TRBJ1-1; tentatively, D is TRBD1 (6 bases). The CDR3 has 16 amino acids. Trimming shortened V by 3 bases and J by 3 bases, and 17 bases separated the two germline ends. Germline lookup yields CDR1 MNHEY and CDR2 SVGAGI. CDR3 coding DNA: TGTGCCAGCAGTTATTGGGGGCAGGGTAGGGACACTGAAGCTTTCTTT. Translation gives CASSYWGQGRDTEAFF.

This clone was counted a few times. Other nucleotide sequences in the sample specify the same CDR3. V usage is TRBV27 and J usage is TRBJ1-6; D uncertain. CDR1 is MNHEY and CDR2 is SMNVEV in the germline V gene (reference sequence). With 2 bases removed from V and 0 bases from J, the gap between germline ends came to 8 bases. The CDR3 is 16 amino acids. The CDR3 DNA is TGTGCCAGCAGTTTAGACGGGAGCTCCTATAATTCACCCCTCCACTTT. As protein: CASSLDGSSYNSPLHF.

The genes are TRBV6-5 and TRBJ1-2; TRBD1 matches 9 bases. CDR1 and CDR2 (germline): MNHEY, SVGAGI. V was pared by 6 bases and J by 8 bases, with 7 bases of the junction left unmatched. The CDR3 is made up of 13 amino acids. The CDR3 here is CASRLTGGEGYTF. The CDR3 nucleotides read TGTGCCAGCAGGCTAACAGGGGGCGAAGGCTACACCTTC.

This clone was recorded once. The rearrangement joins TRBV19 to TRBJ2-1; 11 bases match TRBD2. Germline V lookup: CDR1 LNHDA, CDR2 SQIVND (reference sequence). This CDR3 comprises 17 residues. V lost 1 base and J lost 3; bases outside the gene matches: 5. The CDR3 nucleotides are TGTGCCAGTAGTATAGCGGCTAGCGGGAGGATCTACAATGAGCAGTTCTTC. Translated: CASSIAASGRIYNEQFF.

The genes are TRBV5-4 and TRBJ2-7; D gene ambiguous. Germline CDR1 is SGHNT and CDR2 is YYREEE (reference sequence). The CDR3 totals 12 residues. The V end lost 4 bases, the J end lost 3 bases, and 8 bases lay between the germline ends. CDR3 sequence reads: CASSPDGYEQYF. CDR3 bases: TGTGCCAGCAGCCCCGACGGCTACGAGCAGTACTTC.

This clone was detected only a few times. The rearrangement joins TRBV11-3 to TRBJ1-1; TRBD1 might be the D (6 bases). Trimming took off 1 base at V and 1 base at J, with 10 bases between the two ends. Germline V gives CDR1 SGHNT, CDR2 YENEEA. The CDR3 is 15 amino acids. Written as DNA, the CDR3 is TGTGCCAGCAGCTTAGGGGTACAGGGGAACACTGAAGCTTTCTTT. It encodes CASSLGVQGNTEAFF. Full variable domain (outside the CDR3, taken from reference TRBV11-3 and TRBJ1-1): EAGVVQSPRYKIIEKKQPVAFWCNPISGHNTLYWYLQNLGQGPELLIRYENEEAVDDSQLPKDRFSAERLKGVDSTLKIQPAELGDSAVYLCASSLGVQGNTEAFFGQGTRLTVV.

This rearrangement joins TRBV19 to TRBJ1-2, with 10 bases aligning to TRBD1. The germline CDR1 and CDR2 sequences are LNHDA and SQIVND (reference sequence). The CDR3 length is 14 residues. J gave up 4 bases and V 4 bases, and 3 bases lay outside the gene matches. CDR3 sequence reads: CASSTGTGAYGYTF. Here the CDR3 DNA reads TGTGCCAGTAGTACCGGGACAGGGGCCTATGGCTACACCTTC.

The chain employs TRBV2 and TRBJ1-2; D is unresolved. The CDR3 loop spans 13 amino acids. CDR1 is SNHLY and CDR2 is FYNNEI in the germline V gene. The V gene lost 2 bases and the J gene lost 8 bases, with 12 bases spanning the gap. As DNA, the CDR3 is TGTGCCAGCAGTGAATATCCCCTTCGAGGCTACACCTTC. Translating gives CASSEYPLRGYTF.